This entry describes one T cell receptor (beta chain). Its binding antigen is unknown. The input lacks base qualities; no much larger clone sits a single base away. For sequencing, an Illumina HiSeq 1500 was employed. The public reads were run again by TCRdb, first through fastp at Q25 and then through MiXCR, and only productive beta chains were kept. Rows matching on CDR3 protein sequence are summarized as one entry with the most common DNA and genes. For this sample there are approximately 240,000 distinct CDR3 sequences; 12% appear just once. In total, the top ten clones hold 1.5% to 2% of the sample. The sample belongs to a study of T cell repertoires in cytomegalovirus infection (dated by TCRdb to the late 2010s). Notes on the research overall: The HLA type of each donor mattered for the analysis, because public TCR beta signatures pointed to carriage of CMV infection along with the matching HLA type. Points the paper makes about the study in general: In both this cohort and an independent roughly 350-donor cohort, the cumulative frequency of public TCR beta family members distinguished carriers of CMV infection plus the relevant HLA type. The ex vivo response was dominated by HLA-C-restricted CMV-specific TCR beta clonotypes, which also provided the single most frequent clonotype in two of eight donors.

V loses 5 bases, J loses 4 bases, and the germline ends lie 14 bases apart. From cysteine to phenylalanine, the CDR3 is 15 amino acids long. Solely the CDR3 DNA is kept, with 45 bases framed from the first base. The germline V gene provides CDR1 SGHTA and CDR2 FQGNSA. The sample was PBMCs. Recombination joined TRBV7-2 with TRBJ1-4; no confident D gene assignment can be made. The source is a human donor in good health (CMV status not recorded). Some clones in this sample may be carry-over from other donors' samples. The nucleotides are TGTGCCAGCAGCCCCTGGACGGCCGATAATGAAAAACTGTTTTTT. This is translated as CASSPWTADNEKLFF.